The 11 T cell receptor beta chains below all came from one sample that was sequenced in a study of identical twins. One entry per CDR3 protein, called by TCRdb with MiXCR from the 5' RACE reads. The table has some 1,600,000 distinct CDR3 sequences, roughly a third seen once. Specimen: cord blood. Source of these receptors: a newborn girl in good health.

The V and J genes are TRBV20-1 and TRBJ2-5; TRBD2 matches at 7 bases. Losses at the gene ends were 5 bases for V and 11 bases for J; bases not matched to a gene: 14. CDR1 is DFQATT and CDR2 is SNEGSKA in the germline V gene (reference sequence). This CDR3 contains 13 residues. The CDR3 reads CSARTSNYNEQYF. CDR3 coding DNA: TGCAGTGCTCGGACTAGTAACTACAATGAGCAGTACTTC.

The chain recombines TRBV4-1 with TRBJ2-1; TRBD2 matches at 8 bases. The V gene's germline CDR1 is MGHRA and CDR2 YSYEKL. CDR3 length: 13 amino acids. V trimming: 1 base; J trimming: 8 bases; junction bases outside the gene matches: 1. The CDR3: CASSQGGGHEQFF. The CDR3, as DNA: TGCGCCAGCAGCCAAGGCGGGGGGCATGAGCAGTTCTTC.

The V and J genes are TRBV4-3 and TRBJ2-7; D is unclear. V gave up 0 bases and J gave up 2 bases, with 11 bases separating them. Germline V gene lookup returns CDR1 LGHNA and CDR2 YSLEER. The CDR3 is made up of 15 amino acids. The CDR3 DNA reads TGCGCCAGCAGCCAAGAGAATAACAGCCCCTACGAGCAGTACTTC. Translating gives CASSQENNSPYEQYF.

The CDR3 here is CASSQEGLGNEQFF. CDR3 DNA sequence: TGTGCCAGCAGCCAAGAGGGGTTAGGCAATGAGCAGTTCTTC. This chain joins TRBV3-1 and TRBJ2-1; D ambiguous. The CDR3 extends over 14 amino acids. V shed 0 bases and J shed 6 bases, with 9 bases lying between them. Germline values: CDR1 LGHDT, CDR2 YNNKEL (reference sequence).

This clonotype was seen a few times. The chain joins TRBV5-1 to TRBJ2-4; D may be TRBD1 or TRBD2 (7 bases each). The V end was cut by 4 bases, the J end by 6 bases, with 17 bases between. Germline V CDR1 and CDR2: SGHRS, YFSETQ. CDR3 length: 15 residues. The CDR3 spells CASSIGGTALNIQYF. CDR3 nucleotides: TGCGCCAGCAGCATCGGGGGGACAGCTCTAAACATTCAGTACTTC.

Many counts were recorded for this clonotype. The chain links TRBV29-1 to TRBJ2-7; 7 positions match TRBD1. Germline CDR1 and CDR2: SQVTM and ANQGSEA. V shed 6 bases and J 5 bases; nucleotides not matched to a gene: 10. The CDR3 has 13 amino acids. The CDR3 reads CSVLRQGRNEQYF. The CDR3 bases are TGCAGCGTCCTCAGACAGGGACGGAACGAGCAGTACTTC.

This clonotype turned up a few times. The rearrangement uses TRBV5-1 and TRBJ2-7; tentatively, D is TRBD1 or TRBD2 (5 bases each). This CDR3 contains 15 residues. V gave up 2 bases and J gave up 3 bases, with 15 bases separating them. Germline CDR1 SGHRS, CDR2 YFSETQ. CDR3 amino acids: CASSFDGARVYEQYF. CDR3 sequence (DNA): TGCGCCAGCAGCTTCGACGGGGCGCGGGTCTACGAGCAGTACTTC.

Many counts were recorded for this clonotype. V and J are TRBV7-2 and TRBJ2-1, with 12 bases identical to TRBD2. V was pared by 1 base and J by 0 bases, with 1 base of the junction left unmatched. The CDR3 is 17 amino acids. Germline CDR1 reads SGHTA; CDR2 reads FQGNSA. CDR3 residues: CASSLETSGSSYNEQFF. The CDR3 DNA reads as TGTGCCAGCAGCTTAGAGACTAGCGGGAGCTCCTACAATGAGCAGTTCTTC. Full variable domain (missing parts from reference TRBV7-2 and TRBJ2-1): GAGVSQSPSNKVTEKGKDVELRCDPISGHTALYWYRQSLGQGLEFLIYFQGNSAPDKSGLPSDRFSAERTGGSVSTLTIQRTQQEDSAVYLCASSLETSGSSYNEQFFGPGTRLTVL.

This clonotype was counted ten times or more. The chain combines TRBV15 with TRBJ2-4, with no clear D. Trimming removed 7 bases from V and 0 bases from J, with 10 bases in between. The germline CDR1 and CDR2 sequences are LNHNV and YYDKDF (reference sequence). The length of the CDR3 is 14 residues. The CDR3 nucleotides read TGTGCCACCAACCCAGATGTAGCCAAAAACATTCAGTACTTC. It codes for CATNPDVAKNIQYF.

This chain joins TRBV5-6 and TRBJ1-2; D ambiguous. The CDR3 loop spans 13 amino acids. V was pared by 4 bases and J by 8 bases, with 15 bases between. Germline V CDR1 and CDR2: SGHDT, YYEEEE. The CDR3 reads CASSLPAYGGYTF. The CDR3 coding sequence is TGTGCCAGCAGCCTACCAGCCTATGGGGGCTACACCTTC.

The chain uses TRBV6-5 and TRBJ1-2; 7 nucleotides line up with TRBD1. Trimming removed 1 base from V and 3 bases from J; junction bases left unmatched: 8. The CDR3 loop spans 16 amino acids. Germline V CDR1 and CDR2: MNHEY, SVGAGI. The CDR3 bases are TGTGCCAGCAGTTACTACGTGACAGGGTTCTACTATGGCTACACCTTC. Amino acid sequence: CASSYYVTGFYYGYTF.